The 22 T cell receptor beta chains listed next were all sequenced from one sample in a study of blood T cells in healthy people across ages. Through a sample-barcoded 5' primer and a J-beta primer mix, a second PCR was run for roughly 6 to 11 cycles. Via MiXCR, TCRdb re-called the 5' RACE reads, giving one row per CDR3 protein. The data show 650,000 to 950,000 distinct CDR3 sequences, around 45% seen once. Specimen: blood. These receptors were taken from a man in his sixties in good health.

The chain joins TRBV5-1 to TRBJ1-1; 10 bases agree with TRBD1. CDR1 is SGHRS and CDR2 is YFSETQ in the germline V gene. Trimming took 4 bases from V and 3 from J; bases not matched to a gene: 6. This CDR3 contains 15 residues. CDR3 residues: CASSRSGQGYTEAFF. The DNA of the CDR3 is TGCGCCAGCAGCCGTTCGGGACAGGGGTACACTGAAGCTTTCTTT.

The chain employs TRBV20-1 and TRBJ2-7, with 7 bases that match TRBD2. V was pared by 3 bases and J by 1 base, with 6 bases of the junction left unmatched. This CDR3 has 14 residues. Per the germline V gene, CDR1 is DFQATT and CDR2 is SNEGSKA (reference sequence). DNA of the CDR3: TGCAGTGCTAGTACCCCGGGGGGTTCCTACGAGCAGTACTTC. This codes for CSASTPGGSYEQYF.

This clonotype was counted once. This sequence joins TRBV6-5 and TRBJ2-2; D gene uncertain. This CDR3 is built from 14 residues. Trimming stripped 6 bases from V and 7 bases from J, with 15 bases between. CDR1 is MNHEY and CDR2 is SVGAGI in the germline V gene. CDR3 in amino acids: CASRSPGRDGELFF. As DNA, the CDR3 is TGTGCCAGCAGGTCACCAGGCCGAGACGGGGAGCTGTTTTTT.

This chain links TRBV7-3 with TRBJ2-2, with unresolved D. Trimming took off 2 bases at V and 7 bases at J, with 8 bases between the two ends. This CDR3 comprises 13 residues. Germline CDR1 and CDR2: SGHTA and FQGTGA. The CDR3 DNA reads as TGTGCCAGCAGCTTACTTAAGGGCGGGGAGCTGTTTTTT. Protein sequence: CASSLLKGGELFF.

This chain links TRBV20-1 with TRBJ2-3; D ambiguous. Trimming took 4 bases from V and 1 from J, leaving 9 bases between them. The germline V gene has CDR1 DFQATT and CDR2 SNEGSKA (reference sequence). There are 13 residues in the CDR3. The CDR3 loop is CSATLPRTDTQYF. CDR3 coding DNA: TGCAGTGCTACGCTCCCGCGCACAGATACGCAGTATTTT.

The chain recombines TRBV7-9 with TRBJ2-5, with D perhaps TRBD2 (6 bases). This CDR3 has 13 amino acids. CDR1 SEHNR and CDR2 FQNEAQ come from the germline V gene (reference sequence). Trimming cost V 7 bases and J 5 bases, with 14 bases left between them. CDR3 nucleotides: TGTGCCAGCACCGAGAGGAGGGAGGAGACCCAGTACTTC. The encoded protein is CASTERREETQYF.

This clonotype has only a few counts. The V call is TRBV3-1, the J call TRBJ2-7; D is undetermined. The CDR3 has 13 amino acids. Trimming removed 0 bases from V and 2 bases from J, with 5 bases in between. CDR1 and CDR2 (germline): LGHDT, YNNKEL (reference sequence). This CDR3 is CASSQDPPYEQYF. CDR3 sequence (DNA): TGTGCCAGCAGCCAAGATCCCCCCTACGAGCAGTACTTC.

This clonotype has ten or more counts. The V call is TRBV7-9, the J call TRBJ1-2; 7 nucleotides agree with TRBD1. The J segment lost 8 bases and the V segment lost 1 base, leaving 7 bases of the junction unmatched. The length of the CDR3 is 14 residues. The germline CDR1 and CDR2 sequences are SEHNR and FQNEAQ (reference sequence). The CDR3 sequence: CASSLGGGSGGYTF. As DNA, the CDR3 is TGTGCCAGCAGCTTAGGAGGGGGCAGTGGAGGCTACACCTTC. Full variable domain (rest looked up from reference TRBV7-9 and TRBJ1-2): DTGVSQNPRHKITKRGQNVTFRCDPISEHNRLYWYRQTLGQGPEFLTYFQNEAQLEKSRLLSDRFSAERPKGSFSTLEIQRTEQGDSAMYLCASSLGGGSGGYTFGSGTRLTVV.

This clonotype was recorded a few times. The chain has TRBV4-2 and TRBJ2-1, with 8 bases that match TRBD1. The length of the CDR3 is 16 residues. Germline trimming cut 2 bases from V and 5 bases from J; bases unmatched to any gene: 8. CDR1 is LGHNA and CDR2 is YNFKEQ in the germline V gene. The CDR3 region is CASSQPGTGRNNEQFF. DNA for the CDR3: TGTGCCAGCAGCCAACCGGGGACAGGACGAAACAATGAGCAGTTCTTC.

CDR3 sequence (DNA): TGTGCCAGCAGCTACCTTGCCCCACTAGCTTACAGCTACAATGAGCAGTTCTTC. This translates into CASSYLAPLAYSYNEQFF. The chain is built from TRBV6-2 or TRBV6-3 and TRBJ2-1, with D possibly matching TRBD2 (6 bases). Germline CDR1 is MNHEY and CDR2 is SVGEGT. V was clipped by 6 bases and J by 3 bases, with 24 bases between them. This CDR3 has 18 residues.

This clonotype was picked up one time. V usage is TRBV15 and J usage is TRBJ1-2, with a weak D call TRBD1 (5 bases). CDR1 and CDR2 (germline): LNHNV, YYDKDF (reference sequence). The CDR3 is 17 amino acids. Deletions cut 2 bases from V and 5 bases from J, with 21 bases between. CDR3 bases: TGTGCCACCAGCAGACCCCAGTCGGCGGCCAGGGTGTATGGCTACACCTTC. Protein: CATSRPQSAARVYGYTF.

This clonotype was detected only a few times. The V call is TRBV10-3, the J call TRBJ1-4; D is unclear. Trimming cost V 6 bases and J 5 bases, with 10 bases left between them. This CDR3 contains 13 residues. Germline CDR1 reads ENHRY; CDR2 reads SYGVKD. The CDR3 region has the DNA TGTGCCATCAGGGGGATGGAGAATGAAAAACTGTTTTTT. Protein: CAIRGMENEKLFF.

This clonotype was seen a few times. V and J are TRBV5-5 and TRBJ1-1; no definite D call. CDR1 and CDR2 from the germline V gene are SGHKS and YYEKEE (reference sequence). This CDR3 region has 14 residues. Between the trimmed V and J ends, which lost 1 base and 0 bases, there was a span of 7 bases. This CDR3 reads CASSLSVMNTEAFF. The CDR3 DNA reads as TGTGCCAGCAGCTTGTCCGTCATGAACACTGAAGCTTTCTTT.

This clonotype has a handful of counts. The chain has TRBV20-1 and TRBJ2-5; TRBD2 matches at 8 bases. CDR1 DFQATT and CDR2 SNEGSKA come from the germline V gene (reference sequence). The CDR3 has 15 amino acids. The junction had 7 bases not matched to a gene; V was cut back by 2 bases and J by 2 bases. CDR3 sequence: CSARSPGGIQETQYF. The CDR3 bases are TGCAGTGCTAGATCTCCGGGGGGGATACAAGAGACCCAGTACTTC.

Ten or more counts support this clonotype. The rearrangement joins TRBV5-1 to TRBJ2-7; D call uncertain. Trimming left V 5 bases short and J 3 bases short, with 15 bases between. The V gene's germline CDR1 is SGHRS and CDR2 YFSETQ. The CDR3 loop spans 14 amino acids. The CDR3 loop is CASRLTGFNYEQYF. As DNA, the CDR3 is TGCGCCAGCAGGCTTACCGGGTTCAACTACGAGCAGTACTTC.

The count of this clonotype is one. At one boundary the junction diverges from the germline segment, which might be a read error. V usage is TRBV29-1 and J usage is TRBJ2-3; 11 bases line up with TRBD2. This CDR3 is built from 16 residues. CDR1 and CDR2 from the germline V gene are SQVTM and ANQGSEA. CDR3 sequence reads: CSVGHLLAGGSDAQYF. The DNA for the CDR3 is TGCAGCGTTGGCCACCTCCTAGCGGGGGGTTCAGATGCGCAGTATTTT.

This clonotype was counted a few times. This chain links TRBV20-1 with TRBJ2-1; 11 bases fit TRBD2. J was trimmed by 6 bases and V by 2 bases; bases with no gene match: 9. Germline CDR1 DFQATT, CDR2 SNEGSKA (reference sequence). CDR3 length equals 16 residues. In nucleotides, the CDR3 is TGCAGTGCTAGATTGGTAGCGGGGGGGCCATCCAATGAGCAGTTCTTC. This translates into CSARLVAGGPSNEQFF.

This chain joins TRBV7-9 and TRBJ1-5, with a weak D call TRBD1 (6 bases). The germline V gene encodes CDR1 SEHNR and CDR2 FQNEAQ (reference sequence). The V end was cut by 3 bases, the J end by 5 bases, with 11 bases between. The CDR3 has 14 amino acids. Here the CDR3 reads CASSFGGAHQPQHF. The CDR3 bases are TGTGCCAGCAGCTTCGGGGGGGCCCATCAGCCCCAGCATTTT.

A remark on this clonotype: This sequence may be a read error, since a much larger clone differs from it by one base. This rearrangement joins TRBV2 to TRBJ2-7; 9 nucleotides agree with TRBD2. The germline V gene encodes CDR1 SNHLY and CDR2 FYNNEI. The CDR3 contains 15 residues. CDR3 nucleotides: TGTGCCAGCAGGGAAGGGACTAGCAGACAAGAGGCCCAGTACTTC. It specifies CASREGTSRQEAQYF.

Note on this clonotype: A much more abundant neighbour one base away suggests this may be a read error. This chain links TRBV28 with TRBJ2-1; 12 bases are a match to TRBD2. The V gene's germline CDR1 is MDHEN and CDR2 SYDVKM. This CDR3 has 15 residues. CDR3 nucleotides: TGTGCCGGCAGACAACCGACTAGCGGGGGAGCTGAGCAGTTCTTC. Amino acid sequence: CAGRQPTSGGAEQFF.

This clonotype was detected a few times. This chain joins TRBV6-2 or TRBV6-3 and TRBJ2-1; TRBD1 is a possible D gene (6 bases). CDR1 and CDR2 from the germline V gene are MNHEY and SVGEGT. This CDR3 is built from 13 residues. V lost 7 bases, J lost 3 bases, and 10 bases lay in between. The CDR3 sequence: CASTEQGYNEQFF. DNA for the CDR3: TGTGCCAGCACGGAACAGGGCTACAATGAGCAGTTCTTC.

In its sample, this clonotype was seen many times. This sequence joins TRBV12-3 or TRBV12-4 and TRBJ2-7, with D possibly TRBD1 on 6 matching bases. The V and J ends lost 6 bases and 3 bases respectively, with 12 bases between them. The CDR3 spans 13 residues. The CDR3 region has the DNA TGTGCCAGCAGCTTGGGACAACTCTACGAGCAGTACTTC. This gives the protein CASSLGQLYEQYF.